This T cell receptor beta chain was profiled in a study of blood T cell repertoires in COVID-19. Across the whole study: Both acute and convalescent COVID-19 samples were obtained from the United States, Italy and Spain. PBMCs, B-cell-depleted T cells, or T cells provided the cDNA or gDNA that made up the material.

In the original processing: Cell counts per sample came from amplifying reference gene primers. Repertoires were generated with immunoSEQ multiplex PCR, while TCRdb's copy carries only in-frame clones and drops some. V and J calls and clone size are copied from that table; D and trimming were computed from the DNA. This table holds more than 85,000 clones, roughly 82% found once. Germline V gene data show CDR1 as LGHDT and CDR2 as YNNKEL (reference sequence). Trimming pared 4 bases from V and 0 bases from J, leaving 4 bases between. This CDR3 contains 13 residues. What was sequenced was peripheral blood. The V gene is TRBV3-1 (or the pseudogene TRBV3-2), the J gene TRBJ1-3; D remains ambiguous. This receptor was obtained from a human donor in a cohort sampled during active COVID-19. The chain's CDR3 is CASSLGSGNTIYF. CDR3 nucleotide sequence: TGTGCCAGCAGCCTCGGCTCTGGAAACACCATATATTTT.